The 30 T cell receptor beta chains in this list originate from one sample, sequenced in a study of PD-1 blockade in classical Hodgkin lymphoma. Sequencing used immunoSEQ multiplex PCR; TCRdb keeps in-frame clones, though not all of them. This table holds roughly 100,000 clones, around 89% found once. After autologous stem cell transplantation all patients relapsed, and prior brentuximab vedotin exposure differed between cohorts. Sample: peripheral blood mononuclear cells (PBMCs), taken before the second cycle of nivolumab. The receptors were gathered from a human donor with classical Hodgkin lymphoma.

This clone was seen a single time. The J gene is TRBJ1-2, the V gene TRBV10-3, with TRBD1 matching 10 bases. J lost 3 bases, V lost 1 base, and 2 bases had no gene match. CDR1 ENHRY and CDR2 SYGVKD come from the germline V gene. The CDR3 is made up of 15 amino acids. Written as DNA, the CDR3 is TGTGCCATCAGTGAGTGGACAGGGGGGGACTATGGCTACACCTTC. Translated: CAISEWTGGDYGYTF.

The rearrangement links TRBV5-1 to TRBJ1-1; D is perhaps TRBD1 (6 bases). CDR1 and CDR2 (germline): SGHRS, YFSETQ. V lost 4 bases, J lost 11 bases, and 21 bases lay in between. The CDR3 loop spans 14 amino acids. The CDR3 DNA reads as TGCGCCAGCAGCCCCTCAATTCAGGGGAGGCGGGCTTTCTTT. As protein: CASSPSIQGRRAFF.

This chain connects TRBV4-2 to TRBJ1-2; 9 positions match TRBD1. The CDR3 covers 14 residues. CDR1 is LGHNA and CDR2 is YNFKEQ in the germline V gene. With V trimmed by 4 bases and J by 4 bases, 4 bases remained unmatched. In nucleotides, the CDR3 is TGTGCCAGCAGCCCCGGACAGGGGTTCTATGGCTACACCTTC. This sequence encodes CASSPGQGFYGYTF.

CDR3 DNA: TGTGCCAGCAGCCCCGAACCGAACGAGCAGTACTTC. It specifies CASSPEPNEQYF. The gene calls are TRBV7-9 and TRBJ2-7; D is ambiguous. The CDR3 extends over 12 amino acids. V dropped 5 bases and J dropped 5 bases, with 10 bases sitting between them. Germline CDR1 SEHNR, CDR2 FQNEAQ (reference sequence).

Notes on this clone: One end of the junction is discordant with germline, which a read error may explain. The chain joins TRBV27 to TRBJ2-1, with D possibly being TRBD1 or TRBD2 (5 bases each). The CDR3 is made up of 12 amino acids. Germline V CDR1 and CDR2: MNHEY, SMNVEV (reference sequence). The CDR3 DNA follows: TGTGCCAGCAGTTTAATTTCCGGGACCAGGGTCTTC. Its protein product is CASSLISGTRVF.

CDR3 in amino acids: CASSLSGGSEKLFF. The DNA of the CDR3 is TGTGCCAGCAGTTTATCCGGGGGGAGTGAAAAACTGTTTTTT. The chain is built from TRBV28 and TRBJ1-4; the D gene is possibly TRBD1 (5 bases). The CDR3 is 14 amino acids. The V gene lost 1 base and the J gene lost 7 bases, with 10 bases spanning the gap. Germline V gene data show CDR1 as MDHEN and CDR2 as SYDVKM. Combining the CDR3 with reference TRBV28 and TRBJ1-4 gives the whole variable domain DVKVTQSSRYLVKRTGEKVFLECVQDMDHENMFWYRQDPGLGLRLIYFSYDVKMKEKGDIPEGYSVSREKKERFSLILESASTNQTSMYLCASSLSGGSEKLFFGSGTQLSVL.

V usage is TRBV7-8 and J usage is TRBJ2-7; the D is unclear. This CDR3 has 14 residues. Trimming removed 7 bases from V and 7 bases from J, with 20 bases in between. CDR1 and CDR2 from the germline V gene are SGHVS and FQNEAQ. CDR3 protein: CASTGPDEAWEQYF. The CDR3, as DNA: TGTGCCAGCACCGGACCGGATGAAGCGTGGGAGCAGTACTTC.

DNA of the CDR3: TGCGCCAGCAGTGAGGCAGCCAGCTATGGCTACACCTTC. As protein: CASSEAASYGYTF. This rearrangement joins TRBV10-1 to TRBJ1-2; D is unresolved. The germline CDR1 and CDR2 sequences are WNHNN and SYGVQD (reference sequence). V was pared by 2 bases and J by 4 bases, with 8 bases between. The CDR3 contains 13 residues.

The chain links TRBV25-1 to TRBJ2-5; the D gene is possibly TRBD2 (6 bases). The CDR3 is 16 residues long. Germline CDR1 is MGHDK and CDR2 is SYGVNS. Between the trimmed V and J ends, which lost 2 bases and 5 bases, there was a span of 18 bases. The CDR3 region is CASSELAHPPWETQYF. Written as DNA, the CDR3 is TGTGCCAGCAGTGAACTAGCGCACCCCCCCTGGGAGACCCAGTACTTC.

CDR3 in DNA: TGTGCCAGCAGGAAACAGGGGGGGCTTTCCTACGAGCAGTACTTC. It specifies CASRKQGGLSYEQYF. The chain joins TRBV28 to TRBJ2-7; TRBD1 is a possible D gene (8 bases). Deletions cut 6 bases from V and 1 base from J, with 16 bases between. The CDR3 runs 15 residues. The germline V gene has CDR1 MDHEN and CDR2 SYDVKM. Supplemented by reference TRBV28 and TRBJ2-7, the full variable domain reads DVKVTQSSRYLVKRTGEKVFLECVQDMDHENMFWYRQDPGLGLRLIYFSYDVKMKEKGDIPEGYSVSREKKERFSLILESASTNQTSMYLCASRKQGGLSYEQYFGPGTRLTVT.

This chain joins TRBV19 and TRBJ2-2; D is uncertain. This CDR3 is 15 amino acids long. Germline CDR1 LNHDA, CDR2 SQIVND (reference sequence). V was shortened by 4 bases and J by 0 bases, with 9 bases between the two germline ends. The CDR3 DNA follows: TGTGCCAGTAGTACTGTAGCTGCGAACACCGGGGAGCTGTTTTTT. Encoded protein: CASSTVAANTGELFF. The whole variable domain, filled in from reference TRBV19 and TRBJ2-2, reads DGGITQSPKYLFRKEGQNVTLSCEQNLNHDAMYWYRQDPGQGLRLIYYSQIVNDFQKGDIAEGYSVSREKKESFPLTVTSAQKNPTAFYLCASSTVAANTGELFFGEGSRLTVL.

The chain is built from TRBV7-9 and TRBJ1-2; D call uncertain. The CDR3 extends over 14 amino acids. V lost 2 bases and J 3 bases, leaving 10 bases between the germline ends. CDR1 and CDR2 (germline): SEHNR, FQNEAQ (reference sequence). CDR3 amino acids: CASSLMGSYYGYTF. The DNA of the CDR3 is TGTGCCAGCAGCTTAATGGGTTCTTACTATGGCTACACCTTC.

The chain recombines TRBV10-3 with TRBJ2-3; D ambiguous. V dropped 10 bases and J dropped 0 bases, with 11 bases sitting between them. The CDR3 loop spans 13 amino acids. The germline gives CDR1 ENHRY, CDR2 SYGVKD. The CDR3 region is CATKYPSTDTQYF. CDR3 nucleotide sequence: TGTGCCACCAAATATCCGAGCACAGATACGCAGTATTTT.

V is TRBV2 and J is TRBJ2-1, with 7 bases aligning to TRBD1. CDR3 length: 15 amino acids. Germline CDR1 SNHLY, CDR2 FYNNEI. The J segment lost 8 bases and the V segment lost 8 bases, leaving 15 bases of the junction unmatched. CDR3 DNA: TGTGCCAGCCGTCGTAGGGGGCTCAGGACGGATGAGCAGTTCTTC. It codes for CASRRRGLRTDEQFF.

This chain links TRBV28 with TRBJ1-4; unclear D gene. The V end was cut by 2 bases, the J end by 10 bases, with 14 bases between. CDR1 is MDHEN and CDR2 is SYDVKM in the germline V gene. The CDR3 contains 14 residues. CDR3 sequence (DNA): TGTGCCAGCAGTTTAATTGGGCGGATTACAAAACTGTTTTTT. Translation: CASSLIGRITKLFF.

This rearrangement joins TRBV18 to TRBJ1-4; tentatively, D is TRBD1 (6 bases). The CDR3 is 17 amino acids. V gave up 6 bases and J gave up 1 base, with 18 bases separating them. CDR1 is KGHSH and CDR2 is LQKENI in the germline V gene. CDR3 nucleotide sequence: TGTGCCAGCTCCCTATCACAGGGAGTGGGAACTAATGAAAAACTGTTTTTT. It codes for CASSLSQGVGTNEKLFF.

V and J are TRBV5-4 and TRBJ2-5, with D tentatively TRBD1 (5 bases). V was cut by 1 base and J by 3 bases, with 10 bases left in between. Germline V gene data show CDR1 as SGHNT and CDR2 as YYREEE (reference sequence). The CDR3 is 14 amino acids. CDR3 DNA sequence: TGTGCCAGCAGCTTGATTACAGGCGAAGAGACCCAGTACTTC. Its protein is CASSLITGEETQYF.

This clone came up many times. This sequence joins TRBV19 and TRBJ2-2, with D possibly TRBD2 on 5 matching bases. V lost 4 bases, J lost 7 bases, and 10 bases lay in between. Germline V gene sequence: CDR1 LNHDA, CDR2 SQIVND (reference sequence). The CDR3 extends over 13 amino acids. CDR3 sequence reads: CASSTRRIGELFF. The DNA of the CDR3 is TGTGCCAGTAGTACCCGGAGGATCGGGGAGCTGTTTTTT. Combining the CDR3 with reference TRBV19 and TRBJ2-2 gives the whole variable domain DGGITQSPKYLFRKEGQNVTLSCEQNLNHDAMYWYRQDPGQGLRLIYYSQIVNDFQKGDIAEGYSVSREKKESFPLTVTSAQKNPTAFYLCASSTRRIGELFFGEGSRLTVL.

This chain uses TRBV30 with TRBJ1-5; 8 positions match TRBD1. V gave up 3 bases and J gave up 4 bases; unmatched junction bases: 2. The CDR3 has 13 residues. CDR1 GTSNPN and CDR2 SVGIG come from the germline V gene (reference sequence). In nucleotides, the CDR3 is TGTGCCTGGAGGGACAGGGAAAATCAGCCCCAGCATTTT. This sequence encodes CAWRDRENQPQHF.

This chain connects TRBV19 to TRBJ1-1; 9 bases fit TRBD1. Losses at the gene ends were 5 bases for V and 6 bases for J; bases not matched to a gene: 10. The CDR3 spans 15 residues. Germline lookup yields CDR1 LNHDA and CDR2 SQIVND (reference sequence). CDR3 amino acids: CASSDRGDKIAEAFF. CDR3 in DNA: TGTGCCAGTAGTGACAGGGGGGACAAAATCGCTGAAGCTTTCTTT.

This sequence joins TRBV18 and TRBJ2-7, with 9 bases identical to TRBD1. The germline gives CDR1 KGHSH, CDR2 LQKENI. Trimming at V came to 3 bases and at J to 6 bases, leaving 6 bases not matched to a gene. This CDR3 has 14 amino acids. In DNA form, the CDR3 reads TGTGCCAGCTCACCCACCGGGACAGGGTCCGAGCAGTACTTC. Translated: CASSPTGTGSEQYF.

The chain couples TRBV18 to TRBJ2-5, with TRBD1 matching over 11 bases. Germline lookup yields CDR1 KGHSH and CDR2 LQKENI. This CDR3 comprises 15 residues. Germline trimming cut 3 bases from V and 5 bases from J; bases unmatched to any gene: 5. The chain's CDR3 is CASSPDRGREETQYF. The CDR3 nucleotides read TGTGCCAGCTCACCGGACAGGGGGCGCGAGGAGACCCAGTACTTC.

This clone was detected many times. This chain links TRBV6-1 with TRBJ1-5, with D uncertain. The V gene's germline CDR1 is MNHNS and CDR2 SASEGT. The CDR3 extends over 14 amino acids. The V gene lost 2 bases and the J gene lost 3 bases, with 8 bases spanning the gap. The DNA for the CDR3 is TGTGCCAGCAGTGAACTACAGCCCAATCAGCCCCAGCATTTT. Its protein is CASSELQPNQPQHF.

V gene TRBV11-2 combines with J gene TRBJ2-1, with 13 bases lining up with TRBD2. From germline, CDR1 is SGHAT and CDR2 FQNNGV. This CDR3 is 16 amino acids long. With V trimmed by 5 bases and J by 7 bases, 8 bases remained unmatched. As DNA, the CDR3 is TGTGCCAGCAGCCAGGGACTAGCGGGGTCTTTGAATGAGCAGTTCTTC. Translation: CASSQGLAGSLNEQFF.

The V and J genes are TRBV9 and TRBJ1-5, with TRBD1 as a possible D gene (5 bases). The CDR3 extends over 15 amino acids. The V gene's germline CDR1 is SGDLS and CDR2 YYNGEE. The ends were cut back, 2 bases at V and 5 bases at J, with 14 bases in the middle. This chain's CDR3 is CASSVDSVEDQPQHF. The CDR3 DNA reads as TGTGCCAGCAGCGTCGACAGCGTCGAGGATCAGCCCCAGCATTTT.

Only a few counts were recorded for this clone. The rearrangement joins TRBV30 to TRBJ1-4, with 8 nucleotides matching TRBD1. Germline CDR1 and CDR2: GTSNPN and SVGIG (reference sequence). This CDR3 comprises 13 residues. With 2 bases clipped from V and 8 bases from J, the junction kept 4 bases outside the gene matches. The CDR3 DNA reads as TGTGCCTGGAGTCGAGGGACAGGCGAAAAACTGTTTTTT. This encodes CAWSRGTGEKLFF. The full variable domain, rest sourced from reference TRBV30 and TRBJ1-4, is SQTIHQWPATLVQPVGSPLSLECTVEGTSNPNLYWYRQAAGRGLQLLFYSVGIGQISSEVPQNLSASRPQDRQFILSSKKLLLSDSGFYLCAWSRGTGEKLFFGSGTQLSVL.

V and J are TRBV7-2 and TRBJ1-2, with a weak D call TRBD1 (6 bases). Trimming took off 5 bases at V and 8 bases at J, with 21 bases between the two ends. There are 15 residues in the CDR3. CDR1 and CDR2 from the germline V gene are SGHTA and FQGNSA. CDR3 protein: CASSPESLQGWGYTF. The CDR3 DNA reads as TGTGCCAGCAGCCCGGAAAGTCTACAGGGTTGGGGCTACACCTTC.

CDR3 residues: CASSPGTGGREKLFF. CDR3 bases: TGTGCCAGCAGCCCCGGGACAGGGGGTAGAGAAAAACTGTTTTTT. The chain uses TRBV6-5 and TRBJ1-4; 11 positions match TRBD1. The CDR3 consists of 15 residues. The junction had 8 bases not matched to a gene; V was cut back by 6 bases and J by 8 bases. Germline assignment: CDR1 MNHEY and CDR2 SVGAGI.

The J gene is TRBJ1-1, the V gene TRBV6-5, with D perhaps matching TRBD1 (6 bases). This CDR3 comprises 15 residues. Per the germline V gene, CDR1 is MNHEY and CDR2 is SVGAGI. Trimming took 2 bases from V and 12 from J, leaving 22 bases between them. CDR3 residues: CASSYDSQGRRETFF. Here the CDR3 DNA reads TGTGCCAGCAGTTACGACTCCCAGGGGAGGCGTGAGACTTTCTTT.

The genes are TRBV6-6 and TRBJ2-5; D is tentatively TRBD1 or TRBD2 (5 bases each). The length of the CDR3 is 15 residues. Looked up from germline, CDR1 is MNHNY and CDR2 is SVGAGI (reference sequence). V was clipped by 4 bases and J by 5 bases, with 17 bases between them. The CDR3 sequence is CASSSGLRGWETQYF. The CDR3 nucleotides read TGTGCCAGCAGTTCGGGTCTACGGGGCTGGGAGACCCAGTACTTC.